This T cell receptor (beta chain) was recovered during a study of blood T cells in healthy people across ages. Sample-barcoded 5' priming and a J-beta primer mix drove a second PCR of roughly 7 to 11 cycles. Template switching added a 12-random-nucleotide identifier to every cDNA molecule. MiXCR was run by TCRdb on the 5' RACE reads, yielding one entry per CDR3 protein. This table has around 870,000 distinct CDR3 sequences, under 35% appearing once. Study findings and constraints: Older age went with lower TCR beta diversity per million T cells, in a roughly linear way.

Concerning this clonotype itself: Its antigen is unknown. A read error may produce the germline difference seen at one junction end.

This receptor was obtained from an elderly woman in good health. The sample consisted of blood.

As DNA, the CDR3 is TGTGCCAGCAGCGTTACGGACGCCACGTCTTACAGTGAGCAGTTCTTC. It translates to CASSVTDATSYSEQFF. The rearrangement uses TRBV6-5 and TRBJ2-1; no reliable D call. Looked up from germline, CDR1 is MNHEY and CDR2 is SVGAGI. This CDR3 is 16 amino acids long.